Given below is one TCR beta chain in context. Its binding antigen is unknown. Per-base qualities were not stored, and no clone one base away is much larger. These data belong to a study of shared clonotypes between healthy human individuals (dated by TCRdb to 2020 to 2021). A note on the overall study: A couple of women and a few men aged 18 to 49 years were included in the cohort. For each donor, three plates each were used for CD4 naive and CD4 memory, two plates were used for CD8 naive, and one plate was used for CD8 memory. Blood TCR repertoires of a handful of healthy adults were deeply sequenced to estimate repertoire size and the extent of clonotype sharing between individuals. To increase sequencing depth and limit assay-specific biases, TCR repertoire library preparation and sequencing were carried out by different laboratories using diverse techniques. Leukapheresis yielded between about 0.85 and 10 billion PBMCs per donor.

Study-level results and caveats: Across a few donors, roughly 5% of naive CD4, roughly 3.4% of naive CD8, 2% to 2.5% of memory CD4, and roughly 0.41% of memory CD8 clonotypes were shared. The small number of donors limited the genetic and exposure-history diversity represented. Pairwise subsampling indicated that sequencing depth was expected to affect the degree of clonotype sharing among donors. Even with the large sequencing depth, rarefaction of the sorted-subset datasets indicated that sequencing was incomplete. Naive subsets generally had larger estimated clonotype richness than memory subsets. Clonotypes shared by all four sorted-subset donors showed higher generation probabilities than non-shared clonotypes. Sampling was restricted to blood, and TCR repertoires in tissues likely differ from the TCR repertoires found in blood.

The CDR3 holds 17 amino acids from the cysteine to the phenylalanine. The retained sequence is limited to the CDR3, 51 bases, with the frame set at the first base. CDR1 and CDR2 (LNHNV, YYDKDF) derive from the germline V gene (reference sequence). Trimming leaves V shorter by 0 bases and J shorter by 4 bases, with the junction holding 1 base beyond the gene matches. Healthy HIV-negative adults with no recently reported acute infections or vaccinations were included as donors. All donors were Caucasian adults living in Nashville, Tennessee, USA. CD4+ T cells were enriched through magnetic negative selection, after which naive cells were positively selected on CD45RA and the remaining negative fraction served as the memory subset. Blood was obtained by leukapheresis, after which PBMCs were separated by Ficoll-Histopaque density gradient centrifugation and cryopreserved in liquid nitrogen vapor phase. Purity and quantity of every magnetically sorted T cell population were checked by analytical flow cytometry. Genomic DNA was isolated from each sorted fraction and quantified by UV absorbance on a Nanodrop 2000c.

Using the deep immunoSEQ assay, multiplex PCR amplified TCR CDR3 regions from genomic DNA. Genomic DNA extracted from each cell subset was distributed evenly over all wells of several immunoSEQ 96-well plates, and each plate served as one replicate. For sorted subsets, 200 to 250 ng of genomic DNA, equivalent to tens of thousands of T cell genomes, went into each replicate PCR. Purified libraries were measured with a Qubit 3.0 fluorometer, size-checked on a Bioanalyzer 2100, and measured again with the KAPA Library Quantification kit. A separate single-read 150-cycle Illumina NextSeq 550 flow cell was used to sequence each immunoSEQ 96-well plate. On the study's bioinformatics: Because the immunoSEQ output held only junctional sequences and lacked quality scores, the filtering could not match the filtering applied to full-length reads. To assign V/J genes and CDR3, sequences were annotated against IMGT germline references using PyIR, a Python wrapper for IgBLAST v1.9. Reads with weak V/J assignments (E-value above 1e-6), missing CDR3, stop codons, out-of-frame junctions, or ambiguous translated residues were removed. V3J clonotypes were defined by identical inferred V gene, J gene, and CDR3 amino acid sequence. To compute the percentage overlap between repertoires, the number of shared unique clonotypes was divided by the size of the smaller repertoire. RTK rarefaction, the Chao1 estimator, and Recon v2.1 estimates of unobserved clonotypes were used to assess repertoire richness. For all TCRbeta clonotypes obtained by the gDNA method from a handful of donors, generation probabilities were computed with OLGA. The table was pulled from immuneACCESS by TCRdb, which kept in-frame rearrangements only. Such tables lose some clones; where checked, under half of the loss comes from unresolved V genes, and the rest has no known cause. V, J and clone size are those of that table, while D and trimming were read from the DNA. The sample profile shows about 1 million clones; about 75% of them were found once. About 1.5% of the sample is held by the ten biggest clonotypes.

This TCR was recovered from a man younger than 30 in good health. In this chain, TRBV15 is recombined with TRBJ2-2, with 14 junctional bases fitting TRBD2. The sequenced sample was memory CD4+ T cells sorted from blood. The cell subset or site label corresponds to: CD45RA-negative fraction. The DNA reads TGTGCCACCAGCAGAGATGGACTAGCGGGAGGCACCGGGGAGCTGTTTTTT. This encodes CATSRDGLAGGTGELFF. The CDR3 plus the reference TRBV15 and TRBJ2-2 genes for the other parts give the full variable domain: DAMVIQNPRYQVTQFGKPVTLSCSQTLNHNVMYWYQQKSSQAPKLLFHYYDKDFNNEADTPDNFQSRRPNTSFCFLDIRSPGLGDTAMYLCATSRDGLAGGTGELFFGEGSRLTVL.